The 17 T cell receptor beta chains listed next were all sequenced from one sample in a study of T cell repertoires in cytomegalovirus infection. MiXCR, run by TCRdb on the reads, gives a single entry per CDR3 protein. The data show some 350,000 distinct CDR3 sequences, with about 27% seen just once and around 20% held by the top ten. Antigens for these TCRs are unknown. The sample was cultured PBMCs, taken from culture after CMV antigen stimulation. Every receptor here comes from a human donor in good health (CMV status not recorded). Some clones in this sample may be carry-over from other donors' samples.

This clonotype has a handful of counts. The V and J genes are TRBV7-3 and TRBJ1-1; D remains ambiguous. The CDR3 length is 13 residues. Germline CDR1 reads SGHTA; CDR2 reads FQGTGA. The ends were cut back, 2 bases at V and 4 bases at J, with 8 bases in the middle. CDR3 residues: CASSLALSTEAFF. The CDR3 nucleotides read TGTGCCAGCAGCTTAGCGCTGAGCACTGAAGCTTTCTTT.

The J gene is TRBJ1-1, the V gene TRBV19; D call uncertain. There are 13 residues in the CDR3. V lost 6 bases, J lost 4 bases, and 12 bases lay in between. In germline, CDR1 is LNHDA, CDR2 SQIVND (reference sequence). DNA of the CDR3: TGTGCCAGTAGCGGCGTCCGGCGCACTGAAGCTTTCTTT. This codes for CASSGVRRTEAFF.

V and J are TRBV6-1 and TRBJ2-5; tentative D call: TRBD1 (6 bases). V was clipped by 4 bases and J by 3 bases, with 12 bases between them. This CDR3 is built from 14 residues. The germline V gene has CDR1 MNHNS and CDR2 SASEGT. The CDR3 bases are TGTGCCAGCAGTGCCCACAGGGTGAAAGAGACCCAGTACTTC. Translating it yields CASSAHRVKETQYF.

This clonotype has only a few counts. The rearrangement joins TRBV28 to TRBJ2-1, with 7 bases fitting TRBD2. Trimming removed 7 bases from V and 3 bases from J; junction bases left unmatched: 3. This CDR3 is built from 13 residues. CDR1 is MDHEN, CDR2 SYDVKM, per germline. CDR3: CASNREGYNEQFF. The CDR3 DNA follows: TGTGCCAGCAATAGGGAGGGCTACAATGAGCAGTTCTTC.

CDR3 sequence: CASSPRDSEAYEQFF. As DNA, the CDR3 is TGTGCCAGCAGCCCCCGGGACTCGGAGGCGTATGAGCAGTTCTTC. This chain links TRBV7-1 with TRBJ2-1, with TRBD2 as a possible D gene (6 bases). TRBV7-1 is given ORF status, its function remaining uncertain. The CDR3 extends over 15 amino acids. The germline V and J ends were trimmed by 5 bases and 8 bases, with 19 bases remaining between them.

The chain recombines TRBV10-3 with TRBJ1-5; TRBD1 matches at 7 bases. The trim removed 3 bases at V and 4 bases at J, leaving 0 bases unmatched. Germline CDR1 is ENHRY and CDR2 is SYGVKD. This CDR3 region has 13 residues. CDR3 sequence: CAISEQGNQPQHF. CDR3 nucleotide sequence: TGTGCCATCAGTGAACAGGGGAATCAGCCCCAGCATTTT.

This clonotype was recorded a few times. The chain is built from TRBV12-3 or TRBV12-4 and TRBJ1-2, with D tentatively TRBD1 (5 bases). This CDR3 is built from 18 residues. V gave up 2 bases and J gave up 8 bases, with 27 bases separating them. The DNA of the CDR3 is TGTGCCAGCAGTTTAAGGGGCCCACGTCCGTCGGGACGAGGAGGCTACACCTTC. This encodes CASSLRGPRPSGRGGYTF.

This clonotype was seen only a few times. This chain connects TRBV19 to TRBJ1-1; D possibly corresponds to TRBD1 (6 bases). CDR3 length equals 13 residues. Germline V gene sequence: CDR1 LNHDA, CDR2 SQIVND (reference sequence). The germline V and J ends were trimmed by 8 bases and 0 bases, with 10 bases remaining between them. The CDR3 loop reads CASLGQLNTEAFF. The CDR3 DNA reads TGTGCCAGTCTCGGACAGTTGAACACTGAAGCTTTCTTT.

This clonotype was found a few times. The V gene is TRBV28, the J gene TRBJ1-6, with unresolved D. V was clipped by 6 bases and J by 9 bases, with 9 bases between them. Germline V gives CDR1 MDHEN, CDR2 SYDVKM. This CDR3 is built from 12 residues. CDR3 sequence (DNA): TGTGCCAGCAGGGCCGGGAGTTCACCCCTCCACTTT. Its protein product is CASRAGSSPLHF.

Ten or more counts support this clonotype. The chain is built from TRBV7-3 and TRBJ2-3, with 9 bases identical to TRBD2. V was clipped by 3 bases and J by 4 bases; unmatched bases: 8. This CDR3 region has 16 residues. Germline lookup yields CDR1 SGHTA and CDR2 FQGTGA. DNA for the CDR3: TGTGCCAGCAGCTTGACTAGCGGATCGGGAGCAGATACGCAGTATTTT. Translated: CASSLTSGSGADTQYF.

To note about this clonotype: A single base separates this from a much larger clone, so it may be a read error. J is TRBJ1-1 and V is TRBV5-3; D might be TRBD1 (5 bases). TRBV5-3 is given ORF status, its function remaining uncertain. The CDR3 extends over 15 amino acids. The CDR3 region is CASSFGQGRRTEAFF. In nucleotides, the CDR3 is TGTGCCAGCAGCTTTGGGCAGGGACGGCGCACTGAAGCTTTCTTT.

The chain uses TRBV30 and TRBJ2-7; tentatively, D is TRBD1 (6 bases). Trimming took off 5 bases at V and 0 bases at J, with 14 bases between the two ends. This CDR3 spans 14 amino acids. Germline V gene lookup returns CDR1 GTSNPN and CDR2 SVGIG (reference sequence). CDR3 DNA: TGTGCCTGGTCCAGACAGGCTGTCTCCTACGAGCAGTACTTC. It specifies CAWSRQAVSYEQYF.

The rearrangement joins TRBV7-6 to TRBJ2-5, with D possibly matching TRBD1 (6 bases). CDR3 size: 17 residues. Trimming removed 5 bases from V and 4 bases from J, with 23 bases in between. Germline-derived CDR1 and CDR2 are SGHVS and FNYEAQ. The CDR3 protein is CASSLPRGSGRSETQYF. CDR3 in DNA: TGTGCCAGCAGCCTCCCAAGGGGGTCGGGCCGCTCAGAGACCCAGTACTTC.

This clonotype was detected only a few times. The chain combines TRBV5-4 with TRBJ2-2, with D uncertain. CDR1 is SGHNT and CDR2 is YYREEE in the germline V gene (reference sequence). The CDR3 is 16 residues long. The V end lost 0 bases, the J end lost 1 base, and 10 bases lay between the germline ends. In DNA, the CDR3 is TGTGCCAGCAGCTTGGCGGGCCTTAGGAACACCGGGGAGCTGTTTTTT. Its protein is CASSLAGLRNTGELFF.

This chain joins TRBV5-4 and TRBJ1-6; the D is unclear. In germline, CDR1 is SGHNT, CDR2 YYREEE (reference sequence). This CDR3 is built from 17 residues. V lost 5 bases and J lost 0, with 15 bases in between. CDR3 protein: CASRDSAESSYNSPLHF. CDR3 coding DNA: TGTGCCAGCAGGGATTCGGCAGAGAGCTCCTATAATTCACCCCTCCACTTT.

The V and J genes are TRBV20-1 and TRBJ2-5; 8 nucleotides line up with TRBD2. After removal of 5 bases from V and 2 bases from J, the junction contained 13 bases not matched to a gene. The CDR3 is 16 amino acids. Germline V gene sequence: CDR1 DFQATT, CDR2 SNEGSKA (reference sequence). The CDR3 sequence: CSAVSGDYSPQETQYF. CDR3 coding DNA: TGCAGTGCTGTTAGCGGGGACTATTCCCCACAAGAGACCCAGTACTTC.

J is TRBJ2-7 and V is TRBV3-1; D is uncertain. The CDR3 length is 13 residues. CDR1 LGHDT and CDR2 YNNKEL come from the germline V gene (reference sequence). Trimming took off 6 bases at V and 0 bases at J, with 9 bases between the two ends. CDR3 amino acids: CASRKSVSYEQYF. CDR3 nucleotide sequence: TGTGCCAGCAGAAAGAGTGTCTCCTACGAGCAGTACTTC.